This T cell receptor (beta chain) is drawn from a study of graft-versus-host responses after intestinal transplantation. Assay used: immunoSEQ multiplex PCR; TCRdb lists only in-frame clones, some missing. Here the sample spans around 23,000 clones, around 94% being singletons. Trimming removed 0 bases at V and 6 bases at J, with 4 bases between. Germline V gene sequence: CDR1 SGHDT, CDR2 YYEEEE. The CDR3 extends over 12 amino acids. The receptor comes from a human patient who received an intestinal transplant, so some T cells may come from the graft donor. This chain connects TRBV5-6 to TRBJ2-1; no clear D gene. Sequenced material: PBMCs, taken just over 29 days after intestinal transplant. In DNA, the CDR3 is TGTGCCAGCAGCTTGGGGGTCAATGAGCAGTTCTTC. Translated, it gives CASSLGVNEQFF.